Here is one T cell receptor (beta chain) with its context. Its matching antigen is unknown. V was shortened by 8 bases and J by 2 bases, with 15 bases between the two germline ends. The CDR3 is 14 residues long. Semi-nested PCR with Nested Universal Primer A followed constant-region reverse priming of full-length variable regions. One entry per CDR3 protein, called by TCRdb with MiXCR from the 5' RACE reads. In the table there are 60,000 to 65,000 distinct CDR3 sequences, about 20% of which are singletons. Study results and limitations: Tumor memory CD4+ T cell TCR gene usage clustered with blood and lymph node memory CD4+ cells and lymph node naive CD4+ cells. Tumor Treg TCRs overlapped most with tumor naive CD4+ cells.

The chain links TRBV12-3 or TRBV12-4 to TRBJ2-5; D possibly matches TRBD1 or TRBD2 (6 bases each). The specimen sequenced was memory CD4+ T cells sorted from a lymph node. Specified subset: memory CD4+ T cells, CD4+CD45RO+CD25-. The TCR originated in a female donor with breast cancer. The CDR3 loop is CASSPRRGQETQYF. In nucleotides, the CDR3 is TGTGCCAGCTCGCCCCGGAGGGGGCAAGAGACCCAGTACTTC.